Listed here are 3 T cell receptor beta chains from one sample, sequenced in a study of STAT3 mutations in large granular lymphocyte leukemia. Overall study findings and caveats: Every T-LGLL patient had at least one immunodominant TCRbeta clonotype.

Their specific antigens are unknown. Only in-frame clones appear in the TCRdb table, and some are missing; sequencing was by immunoSEQ multiplex PCR. The sample contains over 25,000 clones, 60% to 85% of which appear only once. Sequences were obtained from peripheral blood mononuclear cells. These receptors were obtained from a woman between 45 and 60 years old with T-cell large granular lymphocyte leukemia. Some clones in this sample may be carry-over from other donors' samples.

This chain joins TRBV18 and TRBJ1-2, with TRBD1 matching 9 bases. Unmatched junction bases numbered 9, after V lost 1 base and J lost 6 bases. The CDR3 is made up of 16 amino acids. Germline CDR1 is KGHSH and CDR2 is LQKENI. The CDR3 here is CASSPLPGQGLNGYTF. CDR3 nucleotide sequence: TGTGCCAGCTCACCACTTCCGGGACAGGGTTTAAATGGCTACACCTTC.

The table lists this clone with a few counts. The chain uses TRBV2 and TRBJ2-7; perhaps TRBD2 as D (6 bases). The V gene's germline CDR1 is SNHLY and CDR2 FYNNEI. The CDR3 loop spans 15 amino acids. Trimming removed 5 bases at V and 1 base at J, with 15 bases between. The CDR3 here is CASSPTGLRSYEQYF. CDR3 sequence (DNA): TGTGCCAGCAGTCCGACGGGACTCAGATCCTACGAGCAGTACTTC.

CDR3 region: CASSLSGNTEAFF. The DNA for the CDR3 is TGTGCCAGCAGCTTAAGTGGGAACACTGAAGCTTTCTTT. V usage is TRBV7-2 and J usage is TRBJ1-1, with D unresolved. The CDR3 runs 13 residues. V lost 2 bases to trimming and J lost 1 base, with 5 bases between them. The germline gives CDR1 SGHTA, CDR2 FQGNSA.